This TCR beta chain is from a study of OX40 agonist ivuxolimab in advanced cancers. Overall study findings and caveats: Relative to CD4+, CD8+ T cells held more expanded clones on average. At 0.1 to 3.0 mg/kg and by week 6, clonal expansion occurred in CD4+ and CD8+ blood T cells.

Per the germline V gene, CDR1 is MRHNA and CDR2 is SNTAGT. CDR3 size: 16 residues. The V gene end was trimmed by 2 bases and the J gene end by 4 bases; junction bases not matched to a gene: 9. Data came from immunoSEQ multiplex PCR; TCRdb stores just in-frame clones and leaves some out. The data contain around 80,000 clones, over 80% of them singletons. With autoimmune disease history or systemic immunosuppression, patients were excluded. Samples were taken at baseline and on day 1 of cycles 4 and 7. As for this clone: As yet, its antigen is unknown.

The source is an adult with an advanced solid tumor such as melanoma, head and neck, liver or kidney cancer. The gene calls are TRBV6-4 and TRBJ1-2, with 8 bases fitting TRBD1. The sample consisted of CD4+ or CD8+ T cells sorted from blood, taken in a trial of the OX40 agonist ivuxolimab. The CDR3 sequence is CASSDIGTGDPYGYTF. The DNA of the CDR3 is TGTGCCAGCAGTGACATTGGGACAGGAGATCCCTATGGCTACACCTTC.